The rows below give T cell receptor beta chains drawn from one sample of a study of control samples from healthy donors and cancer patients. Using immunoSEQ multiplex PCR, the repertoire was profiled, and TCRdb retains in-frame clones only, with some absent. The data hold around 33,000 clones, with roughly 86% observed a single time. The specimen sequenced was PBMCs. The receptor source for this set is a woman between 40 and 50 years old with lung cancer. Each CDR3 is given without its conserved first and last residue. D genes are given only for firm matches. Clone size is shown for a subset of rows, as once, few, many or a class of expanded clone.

CDR3aa: ASTTIGTTTGELF
v_gene: TRBV7-9
d_gene: -
abundance: -

CDR3aa: ASSFTAGTNTEAF
v_gene: TRBV6-6
d_gene: -
abundance: -

CDR3aa: ASTPTNSGANVLT
v_gene: TRBV6-5
d_gene: -
abundance: -

CDR3aa: ASSLAAGPDTEAF
v_gene: TRBV7-6
d_gene: -
abundance: -

CDR3aa: ASSLPGPGTLYGYT
v_gene: TRBV7-2
d_gene: -
abundance: -

CDR3aa: ASSLDGTFLYEQY
v_gene: TRBV5-1
d_gene: -
abundance: -

CDR3aa: ASSKGKDTEAF
v_gene: TRBV19
d_gene: -
abundance: -

CDR3aa: ATDGSTDTQY
v_gene: TRBV2
d_gene: -
abundance: -

CDR3aa: AWSQDRAVNIQY
v_gene: TRBV30
d_gene: TRBD1
abundance: -

CDR3aa: ASRPTGLPNTEAF
v_gene: TRBV11-2
d_gene: -
abundance: -

CDR3aa: ASSQEGGRAGTDTQY
v_gene: TRBV4-3
d_gene: -
abundance: -

CDR3aa: ASSIIGLQEAF
v_gene: TRBV7-8
d_gene: -
abundance: -

CDR3aa: ASSLAKGSTEAF
v_gene: TRBV5-6
d_gene: -
abundance: -

CDR3aa: ALQLGGGPTEAF
v_gene: TRBV6-5
d_gene: -
abundance: -

CDR3aa: ASSVADRLTDTQY
v_gene: TRBV9
d_gene: TRBD1
abundance: -

CDR3aa: SVEVTGTGAEKLF
v_gene: TRBV29-1
d_gene: TRBD1
abundance: -

CDR3aa: ASRHTGGTEAF
v_gene: TRBV7-2
d_gene: TRBD1
abundance: -

CDR3aa: ASSYSGGFGDPIY
v_gene: TRBV6-5
d_gene: -
abundance: -

CDR3aa: ASSLGALLTGAYEQY
v_gene: TRBV28
d_gene: -
abundance: -

CDR3aa: ASSFRPLGGSTDTQY
v_gene: TRBV7-2
d_gene: -
abundance: -

CDR3aa: ASSLLSGTDNEKLF
v_gene: TRBV5-6
d_gene: TRBD1
abundance: -

CDR3aa: ASSLDSYNEQF
v_gene: TRBV6-6
d_gene: -
abundance: -

CDR3aa: ASSPGTSPSTDTQY
v_gene: TRBV5-1
d_gene: TRBD2
abundance: -

CDR3aa: AISESGDSNSPLH
v_gene: TRBV10-3
d_gene: TRBD1
abundance: -

CDR3aa: ASSTRVGGQETQY
v_gene: TRBV19
d_gene: -
abundance: -

CDR3aa: ASSGGGAAFYGYT
v_gene: TRBV19
d_gene: -
abundance: few

CDR3aa: ASSQEAAESSYNEQF
v_gene: TRBV4-3
d_gene: -
abundance: -

CDR3aa: ASSWTGTGTEAF
v_gene: TRBV7-6
d_gene: TRBD1
abundance: -